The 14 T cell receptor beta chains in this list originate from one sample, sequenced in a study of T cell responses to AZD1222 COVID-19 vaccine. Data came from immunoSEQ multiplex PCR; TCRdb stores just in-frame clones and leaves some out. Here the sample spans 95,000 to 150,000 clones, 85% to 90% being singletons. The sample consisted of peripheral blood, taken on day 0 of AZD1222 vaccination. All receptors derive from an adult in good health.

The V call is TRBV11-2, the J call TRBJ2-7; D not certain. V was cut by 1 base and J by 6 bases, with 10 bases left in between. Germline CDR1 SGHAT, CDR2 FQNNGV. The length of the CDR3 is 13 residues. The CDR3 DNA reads TGTGCCAGCAGCTTAGGGGTAGTTCCCGAGCAGTACTTC. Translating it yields CASSLGVVPEQYF.

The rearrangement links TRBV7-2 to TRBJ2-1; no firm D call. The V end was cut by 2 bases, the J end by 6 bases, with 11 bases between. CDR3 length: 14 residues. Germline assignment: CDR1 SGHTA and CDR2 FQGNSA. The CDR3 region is CASSLTPWSNEQFF. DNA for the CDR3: TGTGCCAGCAGCTTAACCCCCTGGTCCAATGAGCAGTTCTTC.

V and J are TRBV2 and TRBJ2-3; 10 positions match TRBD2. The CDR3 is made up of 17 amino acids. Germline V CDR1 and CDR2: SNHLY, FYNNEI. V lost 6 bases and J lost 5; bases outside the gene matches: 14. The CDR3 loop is CASSRTPTSGAGDTQYF. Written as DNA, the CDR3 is TGTGCCAGCAGCCGAACCCCCACTAGCGGGGCCGGAGATACGCAGTATTTT.

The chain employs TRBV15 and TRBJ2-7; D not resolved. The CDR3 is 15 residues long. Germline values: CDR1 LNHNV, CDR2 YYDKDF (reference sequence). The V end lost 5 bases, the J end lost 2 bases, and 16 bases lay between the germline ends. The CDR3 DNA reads TGTGCCACCAGCGAGGCCCGGCGCGGAACCTACGAGCAGTACTTC. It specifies CATSEARRGTYEQYF.

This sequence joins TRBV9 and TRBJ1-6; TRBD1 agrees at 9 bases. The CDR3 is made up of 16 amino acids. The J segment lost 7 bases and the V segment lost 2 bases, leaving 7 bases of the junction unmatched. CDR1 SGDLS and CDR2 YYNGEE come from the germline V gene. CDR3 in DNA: TGTGCCAGCAGCGTTGATACCGGGACAGGGAATTCACCCCTCCACTTT. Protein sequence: CASSVDTGTGNSPLHF.

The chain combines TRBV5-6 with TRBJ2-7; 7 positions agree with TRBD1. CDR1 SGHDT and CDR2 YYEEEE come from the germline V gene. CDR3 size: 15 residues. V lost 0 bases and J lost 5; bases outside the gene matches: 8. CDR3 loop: CASSLGGQPWDEQYF. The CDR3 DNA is TGTGCCAGCAGCTTGGGGGGACAGCCATGGGACGAGCAGTACTTC.

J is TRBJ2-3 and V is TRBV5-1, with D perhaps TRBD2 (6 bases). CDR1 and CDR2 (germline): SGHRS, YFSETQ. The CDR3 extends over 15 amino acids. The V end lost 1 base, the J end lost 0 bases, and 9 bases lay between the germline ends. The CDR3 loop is CASSLISGSTDTQYF. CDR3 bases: TGCGCCAGCAGCTTGATTAGCGGTAGCACAGATACGCAGTATTTT.

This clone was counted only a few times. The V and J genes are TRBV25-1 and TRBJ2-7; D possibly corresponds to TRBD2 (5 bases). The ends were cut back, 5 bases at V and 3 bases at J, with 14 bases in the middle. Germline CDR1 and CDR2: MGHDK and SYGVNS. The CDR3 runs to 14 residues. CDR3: CASSRRAADYEQYF. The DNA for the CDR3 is TGTGCCAGCAGTCGCCGGGCAGCGGACTACGAGCAGTACTTC.

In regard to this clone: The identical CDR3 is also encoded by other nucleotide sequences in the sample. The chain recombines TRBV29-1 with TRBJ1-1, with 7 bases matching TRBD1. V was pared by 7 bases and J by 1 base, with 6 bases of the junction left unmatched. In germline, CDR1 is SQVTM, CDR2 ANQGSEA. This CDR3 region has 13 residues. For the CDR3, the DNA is TGCAGCGCTTACAGGGGAGGGAACACTGAAGCTTTCTTT. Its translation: CSAYRGGNTEAFF.

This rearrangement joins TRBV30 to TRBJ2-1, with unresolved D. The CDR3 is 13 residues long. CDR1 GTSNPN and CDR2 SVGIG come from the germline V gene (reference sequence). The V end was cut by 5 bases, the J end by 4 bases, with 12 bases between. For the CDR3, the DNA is TGTGCCTGGGGTCGCGGCCTATACAATGAGCAGTTCTTC. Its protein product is CAWGRGLYNEQFF.

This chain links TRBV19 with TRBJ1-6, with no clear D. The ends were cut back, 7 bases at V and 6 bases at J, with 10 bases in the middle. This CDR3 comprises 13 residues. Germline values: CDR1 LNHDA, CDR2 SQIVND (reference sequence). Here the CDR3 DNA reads TGTGCCAGTAACGAAATCCGTAATTCACCCCTCCACTTT. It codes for CASNEIRNSPLHF.

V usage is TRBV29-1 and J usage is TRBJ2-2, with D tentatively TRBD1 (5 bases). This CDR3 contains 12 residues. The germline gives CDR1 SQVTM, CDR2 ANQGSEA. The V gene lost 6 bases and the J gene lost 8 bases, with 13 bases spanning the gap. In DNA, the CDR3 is TGCAGCGTCCGGACAAACTCGGGGGAGCTGTTTTTT. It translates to CSVRTNSGELFF.

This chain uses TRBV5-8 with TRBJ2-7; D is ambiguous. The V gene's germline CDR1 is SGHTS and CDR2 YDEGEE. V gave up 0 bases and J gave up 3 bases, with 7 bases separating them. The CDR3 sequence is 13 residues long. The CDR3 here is CASSLDGRYEQYF. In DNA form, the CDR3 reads TGTGCCAGCAGCTTGGACGGACGCTACGAGCAGTACTTC.

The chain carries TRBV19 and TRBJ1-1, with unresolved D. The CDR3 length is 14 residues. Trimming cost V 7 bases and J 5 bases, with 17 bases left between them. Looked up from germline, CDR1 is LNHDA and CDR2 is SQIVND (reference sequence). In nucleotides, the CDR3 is TGTGCCAGTATCCTCTACTCAGATTTAACTGAAGCTTTCTTT. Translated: CASILYSDLTEAFF.